The present entry profiles one TCR beta chain with its context. Its antigen remains undetermined. The data were obtained in a study of monozygotic twins with inflammatory bowel disease (dated by TCRdb to between 2018 and 2021). About the study as a whole: The full study comprised some 30 monozygotic twin pairs: nine German pairs (four IBD-concordant, five IBD-discordant) and 19 IBD-discordant Danish pairs. Each individual had, on average, about 151 000 unique TCRalpha sequences and 181 000 unique TCRbeta sequences available for analysis. Disease-associated traits were sought mainly through comparisons between IBD patients and their genetically identical healthy co-twins within discordant pairs. The research as a whole found: TCRbeta repertoire diversity, by inverse Simpson index, was decreased in IBD patients compared with their healthy co-twins. Compared with healthy twins, IBD patients had fewer clonotypes in common with other individuals, a difference most pronounced in patients showing signs of disease activity. Distinction between different T cell subtypes could not be achieved in the analysis. No single strong signal or clonotype linked to IBD turned up in the results, so the idea that one exists was not supported. Repertoire similarity did not differ between concordant and discordant twins, which could be due to limited statistical power. Differing immunosuppressive treatments among patients may have added background noise and inter-individual variability to the repertoires.

The library was built by means of 5' RACE. The input for every TCR library was roughly 3.5 ug of total RNA. For each sample, cDNA synthesis was carried out in eight separate reactions using SMARTScribe reverse transcriptase. During cDNA synthesis, unique molecular identifiers containing a 6-nucleotide sample barcode were introduced by template switching. Amplification of TCRalpha and TCRbeta cDNA involved two nested PCRs of 16 and 9 cycles, and each PCR was followed by bead purification. Before amplification, the cDNA was both treated with uracil DNA-glycosylase and purified with the QIAquick PCR purification kit. The second PCR added Illumina TruSeq-compatible adapters along with sample-specific barcodes. TapeStation and Qubit were used to check library quality and concentration, and about 5 ng of each library was pooled. Sequencing of pooled libraries was carried out on an Illumina HiSeq2500 single-index Rapid Run using 2 x 100 bp reads and custom sequencing primers. Regarding the original processing steps: PCR and sequencing errors were corrected by UMI-based consensus assembly using MiGEC version 1.2.6. MiXCR version 2.1.1 was used for V(D)J alignment, clonotype assembly and CDR3 extraction. To normalise gene usage, clonotype sharing and MAIT/NKT TCR abundance, the top 1000, 10 000 and 20 000 clonotypes in each sample were analysed. Diversity was computed as the inverse Simpson index with the vegan R package after downsampling to 27 000 UMIs. Paired Mann-Whitney U tests on discordant twin pairs were used, with Benjamini-Hochberg multiple-testing correction. The reads went through TCRdb reprocessing, and each CDR3 protein sequence gets one entry with no DNA. V and J calls and clone size were set by TCRdb, not the authors. The sample's clone listing holds 350,000 to 400,000 distinct CDR3 sequences. Approximately 2.8% of the sample comes from the top ten.

From each donor, an approximately 2.5 ml peripheral blood sample was collected into PAXgene tubes and kept at -80 degrees C. Without T cell sorting, total RNA was isolated from whole blood using the PAXgene blood miRNA kit on an automated QIAcube. Peripheral blood from monozygotic twin pairs who were concordant or discordant for inflammatory bowel disease underwent deep TCRalpha and TCRbeta repertoire profiling using unique molecular barcoding. Smoking habits were recorded for all twin pairs, and individuals were classified as current, former or never smokers. The sample was blood. The receptor was isolated from a human donor with ulcerative colitis or Crohn's disease, or a healthy co-twin of an affected twin (not recorded which).

CDR3 sequence: CASSLNRGRAGELFF. This chain joins TRBV5-1 to TRBJ2-2; checking the TCRdb D call of TRBD1 is not possible without DNA. The germline V gene specifies SGHRS as CDR1 and YFSETQ as CDR2. The CDR3, from cysteine to phenylalanine, totals 15 residues. DNA is not recorded here.